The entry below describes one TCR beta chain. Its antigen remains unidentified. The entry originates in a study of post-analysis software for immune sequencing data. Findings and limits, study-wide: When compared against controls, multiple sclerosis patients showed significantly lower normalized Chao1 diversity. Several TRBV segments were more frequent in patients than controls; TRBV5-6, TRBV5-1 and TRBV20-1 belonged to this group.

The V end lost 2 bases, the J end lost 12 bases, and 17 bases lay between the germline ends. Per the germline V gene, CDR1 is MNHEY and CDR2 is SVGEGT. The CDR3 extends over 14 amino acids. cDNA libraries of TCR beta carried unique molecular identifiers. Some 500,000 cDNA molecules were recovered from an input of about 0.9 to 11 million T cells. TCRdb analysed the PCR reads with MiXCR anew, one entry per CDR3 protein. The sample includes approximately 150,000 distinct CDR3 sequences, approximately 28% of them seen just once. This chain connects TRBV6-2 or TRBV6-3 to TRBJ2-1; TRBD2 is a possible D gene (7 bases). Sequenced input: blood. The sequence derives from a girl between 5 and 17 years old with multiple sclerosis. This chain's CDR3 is CASSYRGTKGGQFF. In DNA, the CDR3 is TGTGCCAGCAGTTACAGGGGGACTAAGGGTGGGCAGTTCTTC.